This T cell receptor beta chain was captured in a study of blood T cell repertoires in COVID-19. Per the original methods: Amplification of reference gene primers provided the estimated nucleated cell counts. Libraries were prepared by immunoSEQ multiplex PCR; TCRdb keeps only in-frame clonotypes and omits some of them. Clonal size and the V and J genes are those of that table, whereas D and trimming came from the DNA. The sample lists under 300,000 clones, roughly 85% occurring once. V dropped 2 bases and J dropped 4; count of bases not matched to a gene: 6. The germline gives CDR1 SGHTA, CDR2 FQGNSA. CDR3 length: 16 amino acids.

The chain links TRBV7-2 to TRBJ1-4; 8 bases agree with TRBD1. Specimen: peripheral blood. The source of this sequence is a woman in her forties or fifties who had recovered from COVID-19. The CDR3 region is CASSLRQGAGNEKLFF. The DNA for the CDR3 is TGTGCCAGCAGCTTACGGCAGGGGGCCGGTAATGAAAAACTGTTTTTT.